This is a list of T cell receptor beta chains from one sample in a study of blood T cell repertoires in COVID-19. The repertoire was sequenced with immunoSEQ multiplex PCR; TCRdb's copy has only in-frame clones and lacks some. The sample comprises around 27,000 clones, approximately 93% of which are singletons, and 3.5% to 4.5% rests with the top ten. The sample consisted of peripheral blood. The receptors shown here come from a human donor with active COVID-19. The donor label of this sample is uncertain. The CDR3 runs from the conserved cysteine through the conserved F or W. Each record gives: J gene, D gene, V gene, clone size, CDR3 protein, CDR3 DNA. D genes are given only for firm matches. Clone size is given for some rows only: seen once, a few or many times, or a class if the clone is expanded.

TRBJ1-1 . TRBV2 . CASSEWFGRVNTEAFF TGTGCCAGCAGTGAGTGGTTTGGGCGGGTGAACACTGAAGCTTTCTTT
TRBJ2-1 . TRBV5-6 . CASSVGSLGGYNEQFF TGTGCCAGCAGCGTTGGGAGCTTGGGAGGATACAATGAGCAGTTCTTC
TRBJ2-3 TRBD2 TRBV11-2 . CAGEQGAGGDTQYF TGTGCCGGCGAACAGGGCGCGGGGGGAGATACGCAGTATTTT
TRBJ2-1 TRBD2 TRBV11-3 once CASSLGSGGLSYNEQFF TGTGCCAGCAGCTTAGGAAGCGGGGGCCTCTCCTACAATGAGCAGTTCTTC
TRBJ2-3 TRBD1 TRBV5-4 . CASSLGMTGRGDTQYF TGTGCCAGCAGCTTGGGGATGACAGGGAGAGGAGATACGCAGTATTTT
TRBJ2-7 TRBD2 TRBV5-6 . CASSLSVSGTSYEQYF TGTGCCAGCAGCTTGTCGGTTAGCGGGACTTCCTACGAGCAGTACTTC
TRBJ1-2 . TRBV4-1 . CASSFQGNYGYTF TGCGCCAGCAGTTTCCAGGGGAACTATGGCTACACCTTC
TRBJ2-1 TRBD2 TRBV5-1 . CASSLEGLAASYNEQFF TGCGCCAGCAGCTTGGAGGGACTAGCGGCCTCCTACAATGAGCAGTTCTTC
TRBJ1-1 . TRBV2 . CASRGRTEMNTEAFF TGTGCCAGCAGGGGTCGGACAGAAATGAACACTGAAGCTTTCTTT
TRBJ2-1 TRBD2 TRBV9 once CASSVVGSGGYEQFF TGTGCCAGCAGCGTAGTCGGTAGCGGGGGCTATGAGCAGTTCTTC
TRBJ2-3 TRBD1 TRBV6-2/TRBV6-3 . CASSHGFGTGGDTQYF TGTGCCAGCAGCCACGGTTTCGGGACAGGAGGAGATACGCAGTATTTT
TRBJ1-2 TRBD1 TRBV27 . CASSLIGTATNYGYTF TGTGCCAGCAGTTTAATTGGGACAGCTACTAACTATGGCTACACCTTC
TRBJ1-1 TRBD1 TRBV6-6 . CASSDRGSEAFF TGTGCCAGCTCAGACAGGGGCTCTGAAGCTTTCTTT
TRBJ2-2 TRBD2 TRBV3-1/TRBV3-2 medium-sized CASSPRRVAGGGTGELFF TGTGCCAGCAGCCCCCGTCGAGTAGCGGGAGGAGGGACCGGGGAGCTGTTTTTT
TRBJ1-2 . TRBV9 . CASSARSRSYGYTF TGTGCCAGCAGCGCCAGGTCCCGTAGCTATGGCTACACCTTC
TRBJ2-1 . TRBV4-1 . CASSQGGGIHEQFF TGCGCCAGCAGCCAAGGTGGGGGGATTCATGAGCAGTTCTTC
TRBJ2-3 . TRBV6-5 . CASTGAASSSGTQYF TGTGCCAGCACAGGGGCCGCCAGTTCCTCGGGTACGCAGTATTTT
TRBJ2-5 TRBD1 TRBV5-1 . CASSFSGGAGETQYF TGCGCCAGCAGCTTTTCAGGGGGCGCGGGGGAGACCCAGTACTTC
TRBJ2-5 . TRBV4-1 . CASSQDLGGPTEPETQYF TGCGCCAGCAGCCAAGATCTAGGGGGACCGACCGAGCCCGAGACCCAGTACTTC
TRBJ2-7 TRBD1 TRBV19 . CASRRTGENTYEQYF TGTGCCAGTAGGAGGACAGGGGAAAACACCTACGAGCAGTACTTC
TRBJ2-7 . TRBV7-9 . CASSVARGSYEQYF TGTGCCAGCAGCGTCGCCAGGGGTTCCTACGAGCAGTACTTC
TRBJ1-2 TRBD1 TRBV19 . CASSTQGAENYGYTF TGTGCCAGTAGTACCCAGGGGGCGGAAAACTATGGCTACACCTTC
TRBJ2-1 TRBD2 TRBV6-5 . CASMGAGGVYNEQFF TGTGCCAGCATGGGTGCGGGAGGGGTCTACAATGAGCAGTTCTTC
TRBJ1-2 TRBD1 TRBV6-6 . CASSWDRGEGYTF TGTGCCAGCTCCTGGGACAGGGGAGAGGGCTACACCTTC
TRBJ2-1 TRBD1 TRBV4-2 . CASSQVGTGTGVDNEQFF TGTGCCAGCAGCCAAGTTGGCACCGGGACAGGGGTCGACAATGAGCAGTTCTTC
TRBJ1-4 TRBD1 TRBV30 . CAWSAPSTGVREKLFF TGTGCCTGGAGTGCCCCTAGCACAGGGGTGAGGGAAAAACTGTTTTTT
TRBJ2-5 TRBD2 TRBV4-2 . CASSQAGIAGASGETQYF TGTGCCAGCAGCCAAGCCGGAATAGCGGGAGCTTCGGGTGAGACCCAGTACTTC
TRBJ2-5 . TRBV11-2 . CASSLVWLAGETQYF TGTGCCAGCAGCTTAGTTTGGCTAGCCGGGGAGACCCAGTACTTC
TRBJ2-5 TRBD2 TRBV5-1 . CASSLQTSGKETQYF TGCGCCAGCAGCTTGCAGACTAGCGGGAAAGAGACCCAGTACTTC
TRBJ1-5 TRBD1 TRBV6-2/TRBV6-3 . CASSRTGGASGNQPQHF TGTGCCAGCAGCCGGACAGGGGGCGCATCGGGCAATCAGCCCCAGCATTTT
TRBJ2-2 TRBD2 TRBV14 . CASSLLAGGLTGELFF TGTGCCAGCAGCCTACTAGCGGGAGGGCTCACCGGGGAGCTGTTTTTT
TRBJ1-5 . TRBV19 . CASSNLQGNQPQHF TGTGCCAGTAGTAATCTCCAGGGGAATCAGCCCCAGCATTTT
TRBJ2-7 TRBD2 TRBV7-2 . CASSVFGTSGRASYEQYF TGTGCCAGCAGCGTCTTCGGGACTAGCGGCAGAGCATCCTACGAGCAGTACTTC
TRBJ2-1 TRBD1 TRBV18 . CASSPRTGNSNEQFF TGTGCCAGCTCACCCAGGACAGGGAACTCCAATGAGCAGTTCTTC
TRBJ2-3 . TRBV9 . CASSGRRDTSFDTQYF TGTGCCAGCAGCGGACGTAGAGACACTTCCTTCGATACGCAGTATTTT
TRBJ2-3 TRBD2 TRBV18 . CASSPQAGAGTDTQYF TGTGCCAGCTCACCACAGGCGGGAGCGGGCACAGATACGCAGTATTTT
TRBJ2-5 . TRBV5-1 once CASSFLGAETQYF TGCGCCAGCAGCTTTCTGGGGGCAGAGACCCAGTACTTC
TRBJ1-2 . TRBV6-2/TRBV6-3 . CASSLVGGNYGYTF TGTGCCAGCAGTTTGGTGGGGGGGAACTATGGCTACACCTTC
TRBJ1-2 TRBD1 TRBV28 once CASRDGQGIVSGGYTF TGTGCCAGCAGGGATGGACAGGGTATTGTTTCCGGTGGCTACACCTTC
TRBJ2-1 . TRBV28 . CASSLRSVGDPNVNEQFF TGTGCCAGCAGTTTGCGAAGCGTGGGAGACCCCAACGTCAATGAGCAGTTCTTC
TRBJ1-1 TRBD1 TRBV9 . CASSVGLSETGANTEAFF TGTGCCAGCAGCGTAGGCCTATCCGAGACAGGGGCCAACACTGAAGCTTTCTTT
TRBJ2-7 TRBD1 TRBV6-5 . CASGGQGAKEQYF TGTGCCAGCGGGGGACAGGGGGCGAAAGAGCAGTACTTC
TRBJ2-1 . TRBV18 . CASSLQGTLADYNEQFF TGTGCCAGCTCACTCCAGGGGACGCTAGCGGACTACAATGAGCAGTTCTTC
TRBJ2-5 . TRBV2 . CASSARAGGETQYF TGTGCCAGCAGTGCCAGGGCCGGCGGAGAGACCCAGTACTTC
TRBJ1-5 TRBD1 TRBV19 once CASSGRTGVDQPQHF TGTGCCAGTAGTGGGCGGACAGGGGTTGATCAGCCCCAGCATTTT
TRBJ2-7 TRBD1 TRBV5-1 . CASSHQSGTGRGEQYF TGCGCCAGCAGCCATCAATCCGGGACAGGGCGAGGCGAGCAGTACTTC
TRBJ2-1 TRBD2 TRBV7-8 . CASSLGLAGVDEQFF TGTGCCAGCAGCCTCGGACTAGCGGGGGTTGATGAGCAGTTCTTC
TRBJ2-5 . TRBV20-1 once CSASPGQETQYF TGCAGTGCTAGTCCGGGTCAAGAGACCCAGTACTTC
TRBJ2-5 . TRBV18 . CASSPRQAQMGETQYF TGTGCCAGCTCACCTCGACAGGCGCAGATGGGGGAGACCCAGTACTTC
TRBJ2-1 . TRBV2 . CASSELSSYNEQFF TGTGCCAGCAGTGAACTTAGCTCCTACAATGAGCAGTTCTTC
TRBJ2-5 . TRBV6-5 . CASSLWAADQETQYF TGTGCCAGCAGTCTATGGGCAGCAGATCAAGAGACCCAGTACTTC
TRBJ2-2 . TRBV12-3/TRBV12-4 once CASSFDIGELFF TGTGCCAGCAGTTTTGACATCGGGGAGCTGTTTTTT
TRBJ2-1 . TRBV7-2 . CASSLGASAVGPNEQFF TGTGCCAGCAGCTTAGGTGCCTCGGCCGTGGGCCCCAATGAGCAGTTCTTC